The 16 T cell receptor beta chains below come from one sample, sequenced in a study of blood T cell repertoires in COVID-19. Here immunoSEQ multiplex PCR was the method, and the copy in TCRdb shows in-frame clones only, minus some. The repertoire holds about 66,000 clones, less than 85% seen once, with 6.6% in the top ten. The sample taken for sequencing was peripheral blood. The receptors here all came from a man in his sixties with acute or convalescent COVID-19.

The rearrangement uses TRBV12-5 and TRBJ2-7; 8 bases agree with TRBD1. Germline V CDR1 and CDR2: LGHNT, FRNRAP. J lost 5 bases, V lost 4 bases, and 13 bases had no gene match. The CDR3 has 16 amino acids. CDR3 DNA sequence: TGTGCTAGTGGTTCCGGACAGGGACGATCCTCGGACGAGCAGTACTTC. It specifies CASGSGQGRSSDEQYF. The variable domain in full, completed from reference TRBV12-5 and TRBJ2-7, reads DARVTQTPRHKVTEMGQEVTMRCQPILGHNTVFWYRQTMMQGLELLAYFRNRAPLDDSGMPKDRFSAEMPDATLATLKIQPSEPRDSAVYFCASGSGQGRSSDEQYFGPGTRLTVT.

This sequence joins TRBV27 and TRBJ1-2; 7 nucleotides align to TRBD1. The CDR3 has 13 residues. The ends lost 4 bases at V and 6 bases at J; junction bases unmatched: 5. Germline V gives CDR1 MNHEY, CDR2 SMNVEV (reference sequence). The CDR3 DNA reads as TGTGCCAGCAGTTGGATAGGGGGCCATGGCTACACCTTC. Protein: CASSWIGGHGYTF.

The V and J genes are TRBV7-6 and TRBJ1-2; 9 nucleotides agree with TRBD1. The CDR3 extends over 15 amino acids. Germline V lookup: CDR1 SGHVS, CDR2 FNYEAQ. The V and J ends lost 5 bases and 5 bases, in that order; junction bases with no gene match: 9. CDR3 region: CASSPGTGKRYGYTF. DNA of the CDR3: TGTGCCAGCAGCCCAGGGACAGGGAAGAGGTATGGCTACACCTTC.

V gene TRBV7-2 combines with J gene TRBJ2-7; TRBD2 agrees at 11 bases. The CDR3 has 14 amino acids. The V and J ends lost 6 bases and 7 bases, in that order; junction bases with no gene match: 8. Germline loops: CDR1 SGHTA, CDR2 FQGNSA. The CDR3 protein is CASSTSGGTREQYV. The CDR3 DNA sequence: TGTGCCAGCAGTACTAGCGGGGGCACGAGAGAGCAGTACGTC.

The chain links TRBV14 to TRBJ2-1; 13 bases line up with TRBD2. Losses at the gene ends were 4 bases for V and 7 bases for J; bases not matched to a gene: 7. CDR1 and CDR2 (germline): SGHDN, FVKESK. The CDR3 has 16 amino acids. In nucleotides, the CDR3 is TGTGCCAGCAGCCCACTGACTAGCGGGGGGAAGAATGAGCAGTTCTTC. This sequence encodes CASSPLTSGGKNEQFF.

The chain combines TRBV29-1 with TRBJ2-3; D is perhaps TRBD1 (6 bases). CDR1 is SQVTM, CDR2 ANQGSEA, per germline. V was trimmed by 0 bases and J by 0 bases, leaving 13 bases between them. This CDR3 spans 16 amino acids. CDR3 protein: CSVEDLWDTSTDTQYF. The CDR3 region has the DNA TGCAGCGTTGAAGATCTCTGGGACACGAGCACAGATACGCAGTATTTT.

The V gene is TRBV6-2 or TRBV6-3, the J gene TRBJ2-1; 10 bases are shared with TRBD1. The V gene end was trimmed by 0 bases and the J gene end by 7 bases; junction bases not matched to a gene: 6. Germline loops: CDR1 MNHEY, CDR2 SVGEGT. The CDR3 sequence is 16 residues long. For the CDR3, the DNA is TGTGCCAGCAGTTACTCAGGGACAGGGGCGAGAAATGAGCAGTTCTTC. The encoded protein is CASSYSGTGARNEQFF.

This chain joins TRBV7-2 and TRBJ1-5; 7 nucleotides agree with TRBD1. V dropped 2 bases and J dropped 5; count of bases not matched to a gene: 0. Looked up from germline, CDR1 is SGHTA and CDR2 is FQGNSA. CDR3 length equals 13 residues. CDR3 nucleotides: TGTGCCAGCAGCTTACAGGGGGATCAGCCCCAGCATTTT. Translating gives CASSLQGDQPQHF.

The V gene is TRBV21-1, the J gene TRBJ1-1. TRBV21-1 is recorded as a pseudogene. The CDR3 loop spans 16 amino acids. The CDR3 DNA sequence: TGTGCCAGCAGCAAAGCGAGGGAGAAGGTGACCACTGAAGCTTTCTTT. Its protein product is CASSKAREKVTTEAFF.

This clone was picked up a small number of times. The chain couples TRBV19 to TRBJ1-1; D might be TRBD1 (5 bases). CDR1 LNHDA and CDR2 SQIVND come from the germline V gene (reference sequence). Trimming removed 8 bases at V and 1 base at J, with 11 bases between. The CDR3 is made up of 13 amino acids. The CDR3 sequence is CASLRTKNTEAFF. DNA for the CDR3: TGTGCCAGTCTCAGGACAAAGAACACTGAAGCTTTCTTT.

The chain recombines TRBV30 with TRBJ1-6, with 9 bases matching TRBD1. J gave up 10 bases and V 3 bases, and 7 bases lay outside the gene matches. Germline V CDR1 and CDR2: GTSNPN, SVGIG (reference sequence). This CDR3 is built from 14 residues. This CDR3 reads CAWRRTGDGSPLHF. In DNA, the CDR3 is TGTGCCTGGAGACGGACAGGGGATGGCTCACCCCTCCACTTT. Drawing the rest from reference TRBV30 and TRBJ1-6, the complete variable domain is SQTIHQWPATLVQPVGSPLSLECTVEGTSNPNLYWYRQAAGRGLQLLFYSVGIGQISSEVPQNLSASRPQDRQFILSSKKLLLSDSGFYLCAWRRTGDGSPLHFGNGTRLTVT.

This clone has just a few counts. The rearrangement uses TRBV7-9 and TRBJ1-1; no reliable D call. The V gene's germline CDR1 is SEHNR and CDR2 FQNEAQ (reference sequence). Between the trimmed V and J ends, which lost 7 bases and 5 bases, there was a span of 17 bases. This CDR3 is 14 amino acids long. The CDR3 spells CASKEDPGWTEAFF. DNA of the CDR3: TGTGCCAGCAAGGAGGACCCTGGTTGGACTGAAGCTTTCTTT.

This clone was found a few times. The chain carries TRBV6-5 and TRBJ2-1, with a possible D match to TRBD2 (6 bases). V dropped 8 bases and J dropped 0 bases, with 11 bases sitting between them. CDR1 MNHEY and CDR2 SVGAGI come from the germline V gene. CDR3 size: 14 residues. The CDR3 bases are TGTGCCAGCGCAATGGGGGGCTCCTACAATGAGCAGTTCTTC. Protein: CASAMGGSYNEQFF.

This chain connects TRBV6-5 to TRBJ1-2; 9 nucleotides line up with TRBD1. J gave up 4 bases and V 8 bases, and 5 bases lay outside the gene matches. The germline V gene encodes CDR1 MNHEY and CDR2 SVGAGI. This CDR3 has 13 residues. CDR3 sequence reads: CASWDRAVYGYTF. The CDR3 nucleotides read TGTGCCAGCTGGGACAGGGCAGTCTATGGCTACACCTTC.

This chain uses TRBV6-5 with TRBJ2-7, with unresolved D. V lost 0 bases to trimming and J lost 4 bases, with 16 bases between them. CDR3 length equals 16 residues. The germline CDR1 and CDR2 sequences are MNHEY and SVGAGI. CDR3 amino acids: CASSYSKWPGGYEQYF. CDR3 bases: TGTGCCAGCAGTTACTCGAAGTGGCCGGGTGGGTACGAGCAGTACTTC.

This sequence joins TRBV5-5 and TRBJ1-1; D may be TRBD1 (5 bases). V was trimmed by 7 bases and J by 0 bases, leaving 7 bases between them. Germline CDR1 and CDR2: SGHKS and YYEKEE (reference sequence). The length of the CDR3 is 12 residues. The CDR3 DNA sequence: TGTGCCAGCCAGGGCATGAACACTGAAGCTTTCTTT. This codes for CASQGMNTEAFF.